Listed below are T cell receptor beta chains from one sample, sequenced in a study of PD-L1 blockade in urothelial cancer. Clones were read by immunoSEQ multiplex PCR, and TCRdb kept only the in-frame ones, dropping some. Counted here are approximately 93,000 clones, approximately 87% occurring once; the ten biggest clones make up roughly 8%. Sequencing used PBMCs, obtained around atezolizumab (anti-PD-L1) treatment. The receptors were sampled from an older man with urothelial cancer. Each CDR3 is given with its conserved first and last residue. A D gene is named only where the DNA matches it firmly. The size entry is marked missing in some rows and otherwise reads once, few, many or a size class.

j_gene: TRBJ1-2; d_gene: NA; v_gene: TRBV4-1; abundance: NA; CDR3nt: TGCGCCAGCAGCCGTGGACTGCCAGTGACGGGCTACACCTTC; CDR3aa: CASSRGLPVTGYTF
j_gene: TRBJ2-7; d_gene: TRBD2; v_gene: TRBV6-1; abundance: few; CDR3nt: TGTGCCAGCAGTGAAGCTGCCAGCGGGGCCTACGAGCAGTACTTC; CDR3aa: CASSEAASGAYEQYF
j_gene: TRBJ2-7; d_gene: TRBD2; v_gene: TRBV7-6; abundance: NA; CDR3nt: TGTGCCAGCAGCTTACCCTTTTACGGGACTAGCGGGGGGCCGGGCAGCTACGAGCAGTACTTC; CDR3aa: CASSLPFYGTSGGPGSYEQYF
j_gene: TRBJ2-6; d_gene: NA; v_gene: TRBV19; abundance: NA; CDR3nt: TGTGCCAGTAGTTCAACCCCCCCGGCAGGGGTAACTGGGGCCAACGTCCTGACTTTC; CDR3aa: CASSSTPPAGVTGANVLTF
j_gene: TRBJ2-2; d_gene: NA; v_gene: TRBV27; abundance: NA; CDR3nt: TGTGCCAGCAGGGTGGGGGCCACCGGGGAGCTGTTTTTT; CDR3aa: CASRVGATGELFF
j_gene: TRBJ2-1; d_gene: TRBD2; v_gene: TRBV29-1; abundance: NA; CDR3nt: TGCAGCGTCAGGACTAGCGGGGGGTCCTACAATGAGCAGTTCTTC; CDR3aa: CSVRTSGGSYNEQFF
j_gene: TRBJ2-3; d_gene: TRBD2; v_gene: TRBV4-1; abundance: NA; CDR3nt: TGCGCCAGCAGCCAGGAGCGGGGGGTAACAGATACGCAGTATTTT; CDR3aa: CASSQERGVTDTQYF
j_gene: TRBJ1-1; d_gene: NA; v_gene: TRBV5-1; abundance: NA; CDR3nt: TGCGCCAGCAGCTCCAGGGATGGTTCTGTTGAAGCTTTCTTT; CDR3aa: CASSSRDGSVEAFF
j_gene: TRBJ2-2; d_gene: NA; v_gene: TRBV7-9; abundance: NA; CDR3nt: TGTGCCAGCAGCTTAGTGGTAGCGGCGAACACCGGGGAGCTGTTTTTT; CDR3aa: CASSLVVAANTGELFF
j_gene: TRBJ2-3; d_gene: NA; v_gene: TRBV5-1; abundance: few; CDR3nt: TGCGCCAGCAGCTTCGTCGGGACTGACACAGATACGCAGTATTTT; CDR3aa: CASSFVGTDTDTQYF
j_gene: TRBJ1-1; d_gene: NA; v_gene: TRBV7-9; abundance: NA; CDR3nt: TGTGCCAGCAGCTCGCCTCAGGGTCGGGCTGGAATGAACACTGAAGCTTTCTTT; CDR3aa: CASSSPQGRAGMNTEAFF
j_gene: TRBJ2-1; d_gene: TRBD2; v_gene: TRBV7-9; abundance: NA; CDR3nt: TGTGCCAGCAGCTTAAGGCGGGAGGGCCTGGTGATTGGGAATGAGCAGTTCTTC; CDR3aa: CASSLRREGLVIGNEQFF
j_gene: TRBJ2-4; d_gene: TRBD1; v_gene: TRBV14; abundance: few; CDR3nt: TGTGCCAGCAGCCAATTTCGACAGGGCGAAAACATTCAGTACTTC; CDR3aa: CASSQFRQGENIQYF
j_gene: TRBJ2-7; d_gene: TRBD1; v_gene: TRBV5-1; abundance: once; CDR3nt: TGCGCCAGCAGCTTGGGGGCCGACAGGGCCTCCTACGAGCAGTACTTC; CDR3aa: CASSLGADRASYEQYF
j_gene: TRBJ1-2; d_gene: TRBD1; v_gene: TRBV27; abundance: NA; CDR3nt: TGTGCCAGCAGTTATTCCCCCGGGACAGGGTATGGCTACACCTTC; CDR3aa: CASSYSPGTGYGYTF
j_gene: TRBJ1-5; d_gene: NA; v_gene: TRBV7-2; abundance: NA; CDR3nt: TGTGCCAGCAGCTTAGGTGGGCTTCACCAGCCCCAGCATTTT; CDR3aa: CASSLGGLHQPQHF
j_gene: TRBJ1-1; d_gene: NA; v_gene: TRBV4-3; abundance: few; CDR3nt: TGCGCCAGCAGCCAAGAGGTTTGGCCCACGAACACTGAAGCTTTCTTT; CDR3aa: CASSQEVWPTNTEAFF
j_gene: TRBJ2-4; d_gene: TRBD1; v_gene: TRBV19; abundance: NA; CDR3nt: TGTGCCAGTAGTGAGAGGGACAGGTCGTACAAAAACATTCAGTACTTC; CDR3aa: CASSERDRSYKNIQYF
j_gene: TRBJ2-3; d_gene: NA; v_gene: TRBV21-1; abundance: NA; CDR3nt: TGTGCCAGCAGCAAAGCGGCAGGCCTAAGCACAGATACGCAGTATTTT; CDR3aa: CASSKAAGLSTDTQYF
j_gene: TRBJ1-2; d_gene: NA; v_gene: TRBV2; abundance: NA; CDR3nt: TGTGCCAGCAGTGAAGCGGGGGAGGACTCAGGCTACACCTTC; CDR3aa: CASSEAGEDSGYTF
j_gene: TRBJ2-7; d_gene: NA; v_gene: TRBV7-2; abundance: NA; CDR3nt: TGTGCCAGCAGCTTGGGTGCGGGGAGCTCCTACGAGCAGTACTTC; CDR3aa: CASSLGAGSSYEQYF
j_gene: TRBJ1-2; d_gene: NA; v_gene: TRBV6-6; abundance: few; CDR3nt: TGTGCCAGCAGCCATCCGGGAGAAAACTATGGCTACACCTTC; CDR3aa: CASSHPGENYGYTF
j_gene: TRBJ1-4; d_gene: TRBD1; v_gene: TRBV25-1; abundance: NA; CDR3nt: TGTGCCAGCAGGGGGACAGGGGATAATGAAAAACTGTTTTTT; CDR3aa: CASRGTGDNEKLFF
j_gene: TRBJ1-4; d_gene: NA; v_gene: TRBV4-3; abundance: NA; CDR3nt: TGCGCCAGCAGCCTCCTCAGCAGGGAAGGGCGACTGTTTTTT; CDR3aa: CASSLLSREGRLFF
j_gene: TRBJ1-2; d_gene: NA; v_gene: TRBV5-1; abundance: NA; CDR3nt: TGCGCCAGCAGCCCGGGAGACGCTAACTATGGCTACACCTTC; CDR3aa: CASSPGDANYGYTF
j_gene: TRBJ1-1; d_gene: TRBD1; v_gene: TRBV7-3; abundance: few; CDR3nt: TGTGCCAGCAGCCCTTCGACAGGGTCGGTCACTGAAGCTTTCTTT; CDR3aa: CASSPSTGSVTEAFF
j_gene: TRBJ2-3; d_gene: NA; v_gene: TRBV12-5; abundance: NA; CDR3nt: TGTGCTAGTGGAAAGCAGCGGGACAGGTCTTTTGGTGATACGCAGTATTTT; CDR3aa: CASGKQRDRSFGDTQYF
j_gene: TRBJ2-2; d_gene: NA; v_gene: TRBV30; abundance: NA; CDR3nt: TGTGCCTGGAGAGGGGCGGGAACTAACACCGGGGAGCTGTTTTTT; CDR3aa: CAWRGAGTNTGELFF
j_gene: TRBJ1-5; d_gene: NA; v_gene: TRBV2; abundance: NA; CDR3nt: TGTGCCAGCAGCCTGAACAGGGACCATCAGCCCCAGCATTTT; CDR3aa: CASSLNRDHQPQHF
j_gene: TRBJ2-1; d_gene: NA; v_gene: TRBV27; abundance: NA; CDR3nt: TGTGCCAGCAGAGAGAGCGGATTGCTTGAGCAGTTCTTC; CDR3aa: CASRESGLLEQFF
j_gene: TRBJ1-1; d_gene: TRBD1; v_gene: TRBV19; abundance: NA; CDR3nt: TGTGCCAGTAGTATCCAGGGGGCGGAAGGGACTGAAGCTTTCTTT; CDR3aa: CASSIQGAEGTEAFF
j_gene: TRBJ1-2; d_gene: NA; v_gene: TRBV5-1; abundance: NA; CDR3nt: TGCGCCAGCAGCTTGACAGGGAGGGATGGCTACACCTTC; CDR3aa: CASSLTGRDGYTF
j_gene: TRBJ2-2; d_gene: NA; v_gene: TRBV7-9; abundance: NA; CDR3nt: TGTGCCAGCACCACTGGCGGGCCCCTGTCCGGGGAGCTGTTTTTT; CDR3aa: CASTTGGPLSGELFF
j_gene: TRBJ1-4; d_gene: TRBD1; v_gene: TRBV20-1; abundance: NA; CDR3nt: TGCAGTGTGGGACAGCCAGAAAAACTGTTTTTT; CDR3aa: CSVGQPEKLFF
j_gene: TRBJ2-7; d_gene: TRBD1; v_gene: TRBV4-3; abundance: NA; CDR3nt: TGCGCCAGCAGCCAAGCCCCAGGGGGATTCCAAGGGGAGCAGTACTTC; CDR3aa: CASSQAPGGFQGEQYF
j_gene: TRBJ2-5; d_gene: TRBD2; v_gene: TRBV5-4; abundance: NA; CDR3nt: TGTGCCAGCAGCGGGGGACTAGCGGGGGGGGCAGAGACCCAGTACTTC; CDR3aa: CASSGGLAGGAETQYF
j_gene: TRBJ2-1; d_gene: NA; v_gene: TRBV13; abundance: NA; CDR3nt: TGTGCCAGCAGCCCTGGAGGGCTTCACAATGAGCAGTTCTTC; CDR3aa: CASSPGGLHNEQFF
j_gene: TRBJ2-6; d_gene: TRBD1; v_gene: TRBV5-5; abundance: few; CDR3nt: TGTGCCAGCAGCTGGACGGGACAGCCCTCTGGGGCCAACGTCCTGACTTTC; CDR3aa: CASSWTGQPSGANVLTF
j_gene: TRBJ2-1; d_gene: NA; v_gene: TRBV21-1; abundance: NA; CDR3nt: TGTGCCAGCAGCAAAGTTAGGAGGAATGAGCAGTTCTTC; CDR3aa: CASSKVRRNEQFF
j_gene: TRBJ2-3; d_gene: NA; v_gene: TRBV7-7; abundance: NA; CDR3nt: TGTGCTAGCAGCTCCACCAACTCGAATACGCAGTATTTT; CDR3aa: CASSSTNSNTQYF
j_gene: TRBJ1-1; d_gene: NA; v_gene: TRBV9; abundance: few; CDR3nt: TGTGCCAGCAGCGTAGCTTTTGACGGGGGAGCTTTCTTT; CDR3aa: CASSVAFDGGAFF
j_gene: TRBJ2-1; d_gene: TRBD2; v_gene: TRBV5-8; abundance: NA; CDR3nt: TGTGCCAGCAGGCCTCCGGGACTAGCGGCCTACAATGAGCAGTTCTTC; CDR3aa: CASRPPGLAAYNEQFF
j_gene: TRBJ1-1; d_gene: NA; v_gene: TRBV19; abundance: NA; CDR3nt: TGTGCCAGTAGTATAGCGGGGGAGGAGAACACTGAAGCTTTCTTT; CDR3aa: CASSIAGEENTEAFF